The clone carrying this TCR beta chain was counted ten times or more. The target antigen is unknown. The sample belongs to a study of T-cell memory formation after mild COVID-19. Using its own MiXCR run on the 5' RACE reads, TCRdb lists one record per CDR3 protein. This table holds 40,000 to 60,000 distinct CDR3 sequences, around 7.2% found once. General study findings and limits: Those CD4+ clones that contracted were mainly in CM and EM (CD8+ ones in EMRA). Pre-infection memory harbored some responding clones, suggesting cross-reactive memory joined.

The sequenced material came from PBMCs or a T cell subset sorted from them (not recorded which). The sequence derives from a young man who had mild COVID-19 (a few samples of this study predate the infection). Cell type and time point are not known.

CDR3 loop: CASAGAHRDTQYF. The CDR3, as DNA: TGCGCCAGCGCCGGTGCCCATCGGGATACGCAGTATTTT. The genes are TRBV4-3 and TRBJ2-3; D gene ambiguous. V was cut by 8 bases and J by 6 bases, with 15 bases left in between. Germline-derived CDR1 and CDR2 are LGHNA and YSLEER. The length of the CDR3 is 13 residues.